This T cell receptor (beta chain) was recorded in a study of blood T cell repertoires in COVID-19. Overall study context: COVID-19 samples from acute and convalescent phases originated in the United States, Italy and Spain. Sources were T cells, B-cell-depleted T cells, or PBMCs; the material itself was cDNA or gDNA.

Only in-frame clones appear in the TCRdb table, and some are missing; sequencing was by immunoSEQ multiplex PCR. Here the sample spans about 74,000 clones, roughly 70% being singletons. Germline loops: CDR1 MNHNY, CDR2 SVGAGI (reference sequence). The CDR3 covers 12 residues. Trimming took 8 bases from V and 9 from J, leaving 14 bases between them. This clone has more than one count but fewer than ten. This receptor was obtained from a man in his 70s with acute or convalescent COVID-19. Sequencing input: peripheral blood. V and J are TRBV6-6 and TRBJ1-5, with D possibly being TRBD1 (6 bases). CDR3: CASSTDSRPQHF. The CDR3 DNA reads TGTGCCAGCTCCACGGACAGTCGGCCCCAGCATTTT.